This T cell receptor beta chain is drawn from a study of shared clonotypes between healthy human individuals. Details on this clone: Its matching antigen is unknown.

Trimming pared 0 bases from V and 9 bases from J, leaving 8 bases between. The CDR3 consists of 12 residues. The germline gives CDR1 MRHNA, CDR2 SNTAGT. Overall study results and limits: Incompleteness in sorted-subset sequencing, despite large depth, was shown by rarefaction.

Naive CD8 cells, CD45RO-negative and positively selected for CCR7, excluded terminally differentiated effector memory CD45RA+ cells. The assay was immunoSEQ multiplex PCR, and TCRdb's table has in-frame clones only and misses some. This table has about 1,800,000 clones, around 96% appearing once. The TCR comes from a man in his late teens or twenties in good health. The specimen was naive CD8+ T cells sorted from blood. The chain employs TRBV6-4 and TRBJ1-2; D perhaps matches TRBD1 (5 bases). CDR3 residues: CASSDSWDRYTF. The CDR3 DNA reads TGTGCCAGCAGTGACTCATGGGACCGCTACACCTTC.